The clone carrying this T cell receptor beta chain was counted only a few times. The antigen is undetermined. V was clipped by 5 bases and J by 0 bases; unmatched bases: 16. Germline loops: CDR1 MDHEN, CDR2 SYDVKM. The CDR3 has 21 residues. The table came from immunoSEQ multiplex PCR; TCRdb's copy has only in-frame clones and leaves some out. The table includes hundreds of thousands of clones, approximately 79% detected once. This sample is drawn from a study of shared clonotypes between healthy human individuals. General observations from the study: A handful of donors showed sharing of about 5.5% of naive CD4 clonotypes. The authors sampled blood alone, and tissue repertoires likely differ.

The donors were adults (healthy and HIV-negative) with no recent acute infections or vaccinations. CD45RA-negative memory and CD45RA+ naive subsets were split from the CD4+ cells. This sequence originates from a young woman in good health. This chain uses TRBV28 with TRBJ2-1, with 13 bases matching TRBD2. The source material was memory CD4+ T cells sorted from blood. Specified subset: CD45RA-negative fraction. The CDR3 DNA is TGTGCCAGCAGTGCAAGTCCCGGACTAGCGGGAGTTCGGAGCTCCTACAATGAGCAGTTCTTC. This translates into CASSASPGLAGVRSSYNEQFF.